This T cell receptor beta chain was observed in a study of cytomegalovirus exposure and HLA in healthy donors. Whole-study context: For the approximately 410 genotyped donors, roughly 80% fell within the Caucasian-associated ancestry cluster. Study conclusions and caveats: It was 150 to 200 TCR beta chains that were listed as cytomegalovirus-associated. A later analysis by the authors found several of the most significant clusters apparently linked to common viral pathogens.

This clone has just one count. What it recognizes is unknown. CDR3 size: 14 residues. The germline V gene has CDR1 MGHRA and CDR2 YSYEKL. Trimming cost V 3 bases and J 4 bases, with 11 bases left between them. The PCR made use of 60 Vbeta and 13 Jbeta primers. Sequencing was performed with immunoSEQ multiplex PCR; in TCRdb, only in-frame clones are kept and a portion is missing. The data show under 100,000 clones, roughly 60% seen once. The rearrangement joins TRBV4-1 to TRBJ2-3, with D possibly matching TRBD1 (5 bases). Sequencing used PBMCs. This receptor was taken from a woman in her 30s in good health and CMV-seropositive. CDR3 protein: CASSQGLLADTQYF. The CDR3 coding sequence is TGCGCCAGCAGCCAGGGGCTTTTAGCAGATACGCAGTATTTT.